This T cell receptor (beta chain) was sequenced in a study of T cell clonotyping in hematopoietic cell transplantation. The study, taken as a whole, reports: Pathologically expanded recipient clonotypes increased progressively from day 30 to day 180 as diversity fell. Without cell sorting, CD4 versus CD8 contributions remain unresolved.

This clone was detected only a few times. Its antigen remains unidentified. Measured with immunoSEQ multiplex PCR; TCRdb has only the in-frame clones, and not every one. The sample shows around 16,000 clones, around 55% of them seen only once. Per the germline V gene, CDR1 is LNHDA and CDR2 is SQIVND (reference sequence). This CDR3 has 14 residues. With V trimmed by 5 bases and J by 5 bases, 7 bases remained unmatched. V usage is TRBV19 and J usage is TRBJ1-1; TRBD1 matches at 8 bases. The sequencing here drew on PBMCs, taken 30 days after allogeneic stem cell transplant. The TCR was taken from a male patient aged 45-60 years who had an allogeneic stem cell transplant from an unrelated donor, so T cells may come from the graft donor. Some clones in this sample may be carry-over from other donors' samples. The CDR3 region is CASSQTGGGTEAFF. The CDR3 DNA follows: TGTGCCAGTAGTCAAACAGGGGGAGGTACTGAAGCTTTCTTT.